The 30 T cell receptor beta chains reported below all come from one sample, sequenced in a study of cytotoxic CD8 clonotypes in ibrutinib-treated CLL (dated by TCRdb to about 2021). The sample's time point label, in plain terms: 24 months on ibrutinib. Libraries were prepared through the immunoSEQ multiplex PCR assay. This immuneACCESS table, as held by TCRdb, lists in-frame sequences with V and J called but not all clones. Of the missing ones, under half trace to an unresolved V gene in checked studies; the others have no known cause. This sample holds fewer than 150,000 clones; less than 90% were observed only once. Clones ranked in the top ten supply around 3% of the sample. This sample comprised PBMCs, obtained after 24 months of ibrutinib treatment. These TCRs come from a human donor with chronic lymphocytic leukemia.

This clone was observed once. V gene TRBV7-2 combines with J gene TRBJ2-7, with 8 bases that match TRBD1. V shed 6 bases and J 5 bases; nucleotides not matched to a gene: 12. Per the germline V gene, CDR1 is SGHTA and CDR2 is FQGNSA. The CDR3 contains 15 residues. Here the CDR3 reads CASRSGDRRGHEQYF. Here the CDR3 DNA reads TGTGCCAGCAGATCCGGGGACAGGAGAGGCCACGAGCAGTACTTC.

CDR3 protein: CASRRQGSTGELFF. CDR3 sequence (DNA): TGTGCCAGCCGTCGACAGGGGTCCACCGGGGAGCTGTTTTTT. The chain employs TRBV28 and TRBJ2-2; 8 bases agree with TRBD1. After removal of 8 bases from V and 4 bases from J, the junction contained 6 bases not matched to a gene. In germline, CDR1 is MDHEN, CDR2 SYDVKM. The CDR3 covers 14 residues.

This chain uses TRBV7-2 with TRBJ2-3, with TRBD2 matching over 7 bases. Germline V gives CDR1 SGHTA, CDR2 FQGNSA. Germline trimming cut 11 bases from V and 10 bases from J; bases unmatched to any gene: 9. The CDR3 consists of 11 residues. The CDR3 sequence is CAGGVGEAQYF. CDR3 bases: TGTGCCGGGGGGGTAGGGGAGGCGCAGTATTTT.

V is TRBV28 and J is TRBJ1-5; D remains unclear. The CDR3 consists of 10 residues. V shed 7 bases and J shed 10 bases, with 8 bases lying between them. Germline V gene data show CDR1 as MDHEN and CDR2 as SYDVKM. For the CDR3, the DNA is TGTGCCAGCAATCTTCAACCCCAGCATTTT. This translates into CASNLQPQHF.

The count of this clone is one. This chain joins TRBV18 and TRBJ2-3; TRBD2 aligns across 13 bases. Trimming removed 6 bases from V and 3 bases from J; junction bases left unmatched: 3. Germline V CDR1 and CDR2: KGHSH, LQKENI. This CDR3 has 15 residues. CDR3 residues: CASSAGLAGTDTQYF. DNA for the CDR3: TGTGCCAGCTCGGCGGGACTAGCGGGGACAGATACGCAGTATTTT.

The chain recombines TRBV10-3 with TRBJ2-3; 7 bases match TRBD1. The ends lost 4 bases at V and 3 bases at J; junction bases unmatched: 4. CDR3 length: 14 residues. CDR1 and CDR2 from the germline V gene are ENHRY and SYGVKD. The CDR3 DNA sequence: TGTGCCATCAGTGGGTTGGACAGGACAGATACGCAGTATTTT. This encodes CAISGLDRTDTQYF.

The CDR3 nucleotides read TGTGCCAGCAGTCCCGCAGGGGTCGAGGGAAAACTGTTTTTT. It yields the protein CASSPAGVEGKLFF. This rearrangement joins TRBV5-4 to TRBJ1-4, with D maybe TRBD1 (6 bases). This CDR3 spans 14 amino acids. The V gene's germline CDR1 is SGHNT and CDR2 YYREEE (reference sequence). The V and J ends lost 5 bases and 10 bases respectively, with 18 bases between them.

The chain uses TRBV7-3 and TRBJ1-2, with D possibly being TRBD1 (5 bases). The CDR3 extends over 14 amino acids. The V gene's germline CDR1 is SGHTA and CDR2 FQGTGA. Trimming took 4 bases from V and 0 from J, leaving 9 bases between them. The DNA for the CDR3 is TGTGCCAGCAGCTATGACAGCTCTAACTATGGCTACACCTTC. Its translation: CASSYDSSNYGYTF.

The chain's CDR3 is CASSFGQGRTDTQYF. In DNA, the CDR3 is TGTGCCAGCAGCTTCGGACAGGGCCGCACAGATACGCAGTATTTT. The genes are TRBV5-8 and TRBJ2-3, with 8 bases identical to TRBD1. The CDR3 loop spans 15 amino acids. J gave up 1 base and V 2 bases, and 3 bases lay outside the gene matches. Per germline, CDR1 SGHTS and CDR2 YDEGEE.

The chain couples TRBV5-6 to TRBJ1-3; TRBD1 might be the D (5 bases). The CDR3 covers 15 residues. The V end lost 4 bases, the J end lost 0 bases, and 11 bases lay between the germline ends. CDR1 is SGHDT and CDR2 is YYEEEE in the germline V gene. CDR3 bases: TGTGCCAGCAGCCCAACGGGGGGCTCTGGAAACACCATATATTTT. Protein product: CASSPTGGSGNTIYF.

The rearrangement links TRBV5-4 to TRBJ1-2; D gene uncertain. Germline lookup yields CDR1 SGHNT and CDR2 YYREEE (reference sequence). V dropped 0 bases and J dropped 1 base, with 10 bases sitting between them. The CDR3 is 15 amino acids. The DNA of the CDR3 is TGTGCCAGCAGCTTGGAAGGCAGGCGTAACTATGGCTACACCTTC. It codes for CASSLEGRRNYGYTF.

The chain links TRBV5-4 to TRBJ2-1; 15 bases fit TRBD2. The V and J ends lost 5 bases and 5 bases, in that order; junction bases with no gene match: 5. CDR3 length: 16 residues. Germline loops: CDR1 SGHNT, CDR2 YYREEE (reference sequence). For the CDR3, the DNA is TGTGCCAGCAGGGGACTAGCGGGGGGCCTGGACAATGAGCAGTTCTTC. Translation gives CASRGLAGGLDNEQFF.

The chain combines TRBV4-3 with TRBJ2-4; tentative D call: TRBD2 (7 bases). Deletions cut 3 bases from V and 6 bases from J, with 15 bases between. The CDR3 is 15 amino acids. In germline, CDR1 is LGHNA, CDR2 YSLEER. The CDR3 region is CASSHIQGGGNIQYF. The CDR3 coding sequence is TGCGCCAGCAGCCACATACAGGGCGGGGGAAACATTCAGTACTTC.

The chain combines TRBV27 with TRBJ2-6; a possible D gene is TRBD1 (5 bases). Per germline, CDR1 MNHEY and CDR2 SMNVEV (reference sequence). CDR3 length: 15 amino acids. The V gene lost 6 bases and the J gene lost 0 bases, with 9 bases spanning the gap. CDR3 nucleotide sequence: TGTGCCAGCAGGCAGGGTCTCTCTGGGGCCAACGTCCTGACTTTC. It is translated as CASRQGLSGANVLTF.

This sequence joins TRBV12-5 and TRBJ1-4; TRBD1 matches at 8 bases. J lost 0 bases, V lost 5 bases, and 14 bases had no gene match. Germline values: CDR1 LGHNT, CDR2 FRNRAP. The length of the CDR3 is 19 residues. The CDR3 spells CASGLRGPSAFATNEKLFF. DNA for the CDR3: TGTGCTAGTGGTCTCAGGGGGCCATCCGCCTTTGCAACTAATGAAAAACTGTTTTTT.

This chain links TRBV11-2 with TRBJ1-2; D unresolved. Germline CDR1 and CDR2: SGHAT and FQNNGV. The CDR3 is made up of 12 amino acids. With 5 bases removed from V and 4 bases from J, the gap between germline ends came to 8 bases. The CDR3 sequence is CASSPRVYGYTF. The CDR3 DNA is TGTGCCAGCAGCCCAAGAGTCTATGGCTACACCTTC.

The chain employs TRBV28 and TRBJ1-2; 8 bases are a match to TRBD1. Germline-derived CDR1 and CDR2 are MDHEN and SYDVKM. This CDR3 region has 18 residues. J was trimmed by 2 bases and V by 7 bases; bases with no gene match: 18. CDR3 nucleotides: TGTGCCAGCATTTGGCAGGGGGCGCTGAATTCTCGGAACTATGGCTACACCTTC. This encodes CASIWQGALNSRNYGYTF.

J is TRBJ1-1 and V is TRBV19; D ambiguous. Germline V gene sequence: CDR1 LNHDA, CDR2 SQIVND (reference sequence). V lost 3 bases and J lost 2, with 7 bases in between. The CDR3 is 13 residues long. The CDR3 nucleotides read TGTGCCAGTAGTATTTTAGATAACACTGAAGCTTTCTTT. Protein sequence: CASSILDNTEAFF.

This chain connects TRBV7-6 to TRBJ2-3; a possible D gene is TRBD2 (7 bases). The CDR3 is made up of 15 amino acids. V shed 1 base and J shed 3 bases, with 11 bases lying between them. CDR1 is SGHVS and CDR2 is FNYEAQ in the germline V gene. The CDR3 here is CASSLDGGRTDTQYF. The CDR3 DNA reads TGTGCCAGCAGCTTAGACGGGGGGCGTACAGATACGCAGTATTTT.

The rearrangement uses TRBV9 and TRBJ2-2; perhaps D is TRBD1 or TRBD2 (5 bases each). Trimming removed 3 bases at V and 6 bases at J, with 18 bases between. There are 16 residues in the CDR3. Germline V lookup: CDR1 SGDLS, CDR2 YYNGEE. CDR3 coding DNA: TGTGCCAGCAGCGCTCATCCCCGGGACCCCCCCGGGGAGCTGTTTTTT. It specifies CASSAHPRDPPGELFF.

This clone has a handful of counts. The chain employs TRBV21-1 and TRBJ1-4. TRBV21-1 is given as a pseudogene. The CDR3 is 14 amino acids. In nucleotides, the CDR3 is TGTGCCAGCAGCAAGGAAAGGATTTGGGAAAAACTGTTTTTT. This gives the protein CASSKERIWEKLFF.

The chain recombines TRBV30 with TRBJ1-1; 9 nucleotides align to TRBD1. With 1 base clipped from V and 3 bases from J, the junction kept 3 bases outside the gene matches. CDR1 is GTSNPN, CDR2 SVGIG, per germline (reference sequence). This CDR3 comprises 14 residues. In DNA, the CDR3 is TGTGCCTGGAGTGAACAGGGGGCGCACACTGAAGCTTTCTTT. Encoded protein: CAWSEQGAHTEAFF.

This chain joins TRBV28 and TRBJ2-3, with 8 bases that match TRBD2. Germline V lookup: CDR1 MDHEN, CDR2 SYDVKM. The ends lost 6 bases at V and 1 base at J; junction bases unmatched: 12. The CDR3 length is 17 residues. The CDR3 DNA sequence: TGTGCCAGCAGCTACCGGGGGGGGCTTGTAGGCACAGATACGCAGTATTTT. Translating gives CASSYRGGLVGTDTQYF.

This chain connects TRBV6-5 to TRBJ2-7; TRBD1 matches 8 bases. The V and J ends lost 6 bases and 5 bases, in that order; junction bases with no gene match: 9. The length of the CDR3 is 14 residues. CDR1 is MNHEY, CDR2 SVGAGI, per germline. In DNA form, the CDR3 reads TGTGCCAGCAGGTCGGACAGGGAACAGAACGAGCAGTACTTC. Translation: CASRSDREQNEQYF.

V is TRBV6-1 and J is TRBJ1-4; D remains unclear. V gave up 2 bases and J gave up 5 bases, with 12 bases separating them. Germline CDR1 MNHNS, CDR2 SASEGT. This CDR3 is built from 15 residues. The CDR3 nucleotides are TGTGCCAGCAGTGAATTGAGGCAAATAAATGAAAAACTGTTTTTT. As protein: CASSELRQINEKLFF.

A word on this clone: The same CDR3 also results from other DNA sequences found in this sample. The chain joins TRBV18 to TRBJ2-5, with 7 bases matching TRBD1. V was clipped by 6 bases and J by 2 bases; unmatched bases: 9. Germline lookup yields CDR1 KGHSH and CDR2 LQKENI. The CDR3 is 15 residues long. In nucleotides, the CDR3 is TGTGCCAGCTCTCCAGGGGGACGGGTACAAGAGACCCAGTACTTC. The encoded protein is CASSPGGRVQETQYF. Full variable domain (missing parts from reference TRBV18 and TRBJ2-5): NAGVMQNPRHLVRRRGQEARLRCSPMKGHSHVYWYRQLPEEGLKFMVYLQKENIIDESGMPKERFSAEFPKEGPSILRIQQVVRGDSAAYFCASSPGGRVQETQYFGPGTRLLVL.

This clone was seen more than once but under ten times. J is TRBJ2-7 and V is TRBV15; D tentatively reads TRBD1 or TRBD2 (5 bases each). The V end was cut by 3 bases, the J end by 4 bases, with 16 bases between. The germline V gene has CDR1 LNHNV and CDR2 YYDKDF (reference sequence). The CDR3 sequence is 15 residues long. The CDR3 region has the DNA TGTGCCACCAGCAGTGGGGGAGCAGGCCGGTACGAGCAGTACTTC. Translating it yields CATSSGGAGRYEQYF. Full variable domain (outside the CDR3, taken from reference TRBV15 and TRBJ2-7): DAMVIQNPRYQVTQFGKPVTLSCSQTLNHNVMYWYQQKSSQAPKLLFHYYDKDFNNEADTPDNFQSRRPNTSFCFLDIRSPGLGDTAMYLCATSSGGAGRYEQYFGPGTRLTVT.

The chain is built from TRBV2 and TRBJ1-2; a possible D gene is TRBD1 (6 bases). The CDR3 covers 12 residues. The germline gives CDR1 SNHLY, CDR2 FYNNEI. The ends were cut back, 6 bases at V and 10 bases at J, with 15 bases in the middle. CDR3 coding DNA: TGTGCCAGCAGGTCAACAGGGACCCCCTACACCTTC. Translating gives CASRSTGTPYTF.

V is TRBV4-1 and J is TRBJ2-2, with D tentatively TRBD1 or TRBD2 (6 bases each). This CDR3 contains 14 residues. Trimming removed 4 bases from V and 13 bases from J, with 19 bases in between. Germline V gene data show CDR1 as MGHRA and CDR2 as YSYEKL. CDR3 DNA: TGCGCCAGCAGCCCGGGGGTGGCAGGGGTAGGGCTGTTTTTT. The encoded protein is CASSPGVAGVGLFF.

The chain has TRBV6-1 and TRBJ1-4; 7 nucleotides align to TRBD1. The germline V gene has CDR1 MNHNS and CDR2 SASEGT. The length of the CDR3 is 15 residues. V trimming: 5 bases; J trimming: 4 bases; junction bases outside the gene matches: 7. CDR3 amino acids: CASSPSGTVNEKLFF. CDR3 nucleotide sequence: TGTGCCAGCAGTCCAAGTGGGACAGTTAATGAAAAACTGTTTTTT.